This T cell receptor beta chain was sequenced in a study of OX40 agonist ivuxolimab in advanced cancers. About the study: Ivuxolimab is a fully human IgG2 antibody that activates OX40 (CD134).

The study, taken as a whole, reports: CD4+ and CD8+ blood T cells expanded clonally by week 6 at 0.1 to 3.0 mg/kg.

A history of autoimmune disease or systemic immunosuppression excluded patients. Repertoires were generated with immunoSEQ multiplex PCR, while TCRdb's copy carries only in-frame clones and drops some. The repertoire holds tens of thousands of clones, with approximately 90% as singletons. There are 15 residues in the CDR3. V was pared by 3 bases and J by 1 base, with 11 bases between. CDR1 and CDR2 from the germline V gene are LGHNA and YNFKEQ. To note about this clone: The antigen remains undetermined.

The rearrangement joins TRBV4-2 to TRBJ2-3; D may be TRBD1 (5 bases). This specimen consisted of CD4+ or CD8+ T cells sorted from blood, obtained in a trial of the OX40 agonist ivuxolimab. This TCR was sampled from an adult with an advanced solid tumor such as melanoma, head and neck, liver or kidney cancer. The CDR3 protein is CASSQDPTGTDTQYF. The CDR3 DNA reads TGTGCCAGCAGCCAGGACCCGACAGGCACAGATACGCAGTATTTT.